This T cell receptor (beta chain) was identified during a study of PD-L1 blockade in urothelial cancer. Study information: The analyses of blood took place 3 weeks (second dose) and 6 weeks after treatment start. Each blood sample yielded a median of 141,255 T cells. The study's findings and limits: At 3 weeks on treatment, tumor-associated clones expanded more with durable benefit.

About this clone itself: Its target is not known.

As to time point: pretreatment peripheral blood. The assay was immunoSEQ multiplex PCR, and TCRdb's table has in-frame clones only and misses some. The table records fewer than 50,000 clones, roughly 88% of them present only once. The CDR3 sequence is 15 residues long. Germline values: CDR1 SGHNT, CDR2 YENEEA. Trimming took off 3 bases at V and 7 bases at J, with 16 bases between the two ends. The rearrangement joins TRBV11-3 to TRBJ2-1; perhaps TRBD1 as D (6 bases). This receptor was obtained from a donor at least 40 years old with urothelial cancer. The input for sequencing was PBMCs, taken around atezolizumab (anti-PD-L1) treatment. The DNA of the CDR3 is TGTGCCAGCAGCTTCAACAGGGTTCGGAGAAATGAGCAGTTCTTC. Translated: CASSFNRVRRNEQFF.